This is a list of T cell receptor beta chains from one sample in a study of shared clonotypes between healthy human individuals. The table came from immunoSEQ multiplex PCR; TCRdb's copy has only in-frame clones and leaves some out. Here the sample spans roughly 2,000,000 clones, over 85% being singletons. Source material: naive CD8+ T cells sorted from blood. All receptors come from a man between 18 and 29 years old in good health. The CDR3 runs from the conserved cysteine through the conserved F or W. The D gene is left open where the match is weak. Clone size is given for some rows only: seen once, a few or many times, or a class if the clone is expanded.

CAISGQGNFYGYTF | TGTGCCATCAGCGGACAGGGGAACTTCTATGGCTACACCTTC | once | TRBJ1-2 | TRBV10-3 | TRBD1
CASSLSGVGRDTQYF | TGTGCCAGCAGTTTATCGGGGGTGGGGAGAGATACGCAGTATTTT | once | TRBJ2-3 | TRBV27 | -
CASSHPLEGGSSYNEQFF | TGTGCCAGCAGCCACCCCCTAGAGGGGGGGAGCTCCTACAATGAGCAGTTCTTC | - | TRBJ2-1 | TRBV7-9 | -
CASSLGGVNSPLHF | TGTGCCAGCAGCTTGGGGGGGGTTAATTCACCCCTCCACTTT | few | TRBJ1-6 | TRBV5-6 | -
CASSFGQGLTYEQYF | TGTGCCAGCAGTTTCGGACAGGGCTTAACCTACGAGCAGTACTTC | once | TRBJ2-7 | TRBV27 | TRBD1
CASSLEASMNTEAFF | TGCGCCAGCAGCTTGGAAGCGTCGATGAACACTGAAGCTTTCTTT | - | TRBJ1-1 | TRBV5-1 | -
CASRLTGDEQYF | TGTGCCAGCAGATTGACAGGCGACGAGCAGTACTTC | - | TRBJ2-7 | TRBV6-5 | -
CASSQDGQATHEQYF | TGCGCCAGCAGCCAAGATGGCCAGGCTACCCACGAGCAGTACTTC | - | TRBJ2-7 | TRBV4-3 | -
CASSPGDTDTQYF | TGTGCCAGCAGCCCAGGGGACACAGATACGCAGTATTTT | - | TRBJ2-3 | TRBV9 | -
CASSLDPRTEAFF | TGTGCCAGCAGCTTAGACCCGCGGACTGAAGCTTTCTTT | - | TRBJ1-1 | TRBV7-9 | -
CASSLEYDTQYF | TGTGCCAGCAGCTTAGAGTACGATACGCAGTATTTT | - | TRBJ2-3 | TRBV7-9 | -
CASSLVADTDTQYF | TGTGCCAGCAGCCTAGTAGCGGATACAGATACGCAGTATTTT | - | TRBJ2-3 | TRBV4-2 | -
CASPGYTGELFF | TGTGCCAGTCCTGGTTACACCGGGGAGCTGTTTTTT | - | TRBJ2-2 | TRBV19 | -
CASSAGGPYNEQFF | TGTGCCAGCAGCGCTGGGGGGCCTTACAATGAGCAGTTCTTC | - | TRBJ2-1 | TRBV9 | -
CASSSLLAGGPFNEQYF | TGTGCCAGCAGCAGCCTTTTAGCGGGAGGGCCTTTTAACGAGCAGTACTTC | once | TRBJ2-7 | TRBV27 | TRBD2
CASSFWGNTGELFF | TGTGCCAGCAGTTTTTGGGGGAACACCGGGGAGCTGTTTTTT | once | TRBJ2-2 | TRBV28 | -
CASSHGGLAGPSGANVLTF | TGCGCCAGCAGCCACGGAGGACTAGCGGGTCCCTCTGGGGCCAACGTCCTGACTTTC | - | TRBJ2-6 | TRBV4-1 | TRBD2
CARSLTPEGGPGANVLTF | TGTGCCAGAAGCTTAACCCCGGAGGGGGGGCCCGGGGCCAACGTCCTGACTTTC | - | TRBJ2-6 | TRBV7-5 | -
CASSLLGTSTDTQYF | TGCGCCAGCAGCTTACTAGGCACCTCGACAGATACGCAGTATTTT | - | TRBJ2-3 | TRBV5-1 | -
CASSETLEWRPYEQYF | TGTGCCAGTAGTGAAACCCTTGAGTGGCGGCCCTACGAGCAGTACTTC | - | TRBJ2-7 | TRBV19 | -
CASSQDTGEGADTQYF | TGTGCCAGCAGCCAAGACACAGGGGAAGGGGCAGATACGCAGTATTTT | - | TRBJ2-3 | TRBV4-2 | TRBD1
CASSASGYPYEQYF | TGTGCCAGCAGCGCGAGCGGGTACCCCTACGAGCAGTACTTC | - | TRBJ2-7 | TRBV9 | -
CASSYLGVHEQFF | TGTGCCAGCAGTTACTTGGGTGTTCATGAGCAGTTCTTC | - | TRBJ2-1 | TRBV6-5 | -
CASSYDSPNTEAFF | TGTGCCAGCAGTTACGACTCACCGAACACTGAAGCTTTCTTT | - | TRBJ1-1 | TRBV6-5 | -
CASSLGTSGLSYEQYF | TGTGCCAGCAGCTTAGGGACTAGCGGGCTCTCCTACGAGCAGTACTTC | - | TRBJ2-7 | TRBV13 | TRBD2
CASSIPGHDPIHYGYTF | TGTGCCAGCAGCATACCGGGACATGATCCTATTCACTATGGCTACACCTTC | once | TRBJ1-2 | TRBV5-4 | -
CASSLDRGPNEQFF | TGCGCCAGCAGCTTGGACCGGGGCCCCAATGAGCAGTTCTTC | - | TRBJ2-1 | TRBV5-1 | -
CASSLAGSLYGYTF | TGTGCCAGCAGCTTAGCTGGCTCCTTATATGGCTACACCTTC | - | TRBJ1-2 | TRBV7-8 | -
CAISWGSEMNTEAFF | TGCGCCATAAGCTGGGGATCGGAGATGAACACTGAAGCTTTCTTT | - | TRBJ1-1 | TRBV29-1 | -
CASSPLDRVDGYTF | TGTGCCAGCTCACCACTGGACAGGGTTGACGGCTACACCTTC | - | TRBJ1-2 | TRBV18 | TRBD1
CASSQEVPGTSGSRNEQYF | TGCGCCAGCAGCCAAGAGGTTCCTGGGACTAGCGGGAGTAGGAACGAGCAGTACTTC | - | TRBJ2-7 | TRBV4-3 | TRBD2
CASSLFGGATEAFF | TGTGCCAGCAGTTTATTTGGGGGGGCCACTGAAGCTTTCTTT | - | TRBJ1-1 | TRBV28 | -
CASSLVTSGINEQFF | TGTGCCAGCAGCTTAGTTACTAGCGGGATCAATGAGCAGTTCTTC | - | TRBJ2-1 | TRBV7-9 | TRBD2
CASRGYGGFTEAFF | TGTGCCAGCAGGGGGTATGGGGGCTTCACTGAAGCTTTCTTT | - | TRBJ1-1 | TRBV2 | -
CASSMTGGPYNEQFF | TGTGCCAGTAGTATGACAGGGGGCCCGTACAATGAGCAGTTCTTC | - | TRBJ2-1 | TRBV19 | TRBD1
CASSQDDRGGNYGYTF | TGCGCCAGCAGCCAAGACGACAGGGGCGGGAACTATGGCTACACCTTC | - | TRBJ1-2 | TRBV4-3 | TRBD1
CSVEEGWGAEAFF | TGCAGCGTTGAAGAAGGGTGGGGGGCTGAAGCTTTCTTT | - | TRBJ1-1 | TRBV29-1 | -
CASSPQTIGETGWAFF | TGCGCCAGCAGCCCTCAAACTATAGGGGAAACCGGTTGGGCTTTCTTT | once | TRBJ1-1 | TRBV5-1 | -
CASSAGAFEAFF | TGTGCCAGCAGTGCGGGGGCATTTGAAGCTTTCTTT | - | TRBJ1-1 | TRBV6-6 | -
CASSKDRGLGNTIYF | TGTGCCAGCAGTAAGGACAGGGGGCTCGGAAACACCATATATTTT | - | TRBJ1-3 | TRBV6-1 | TRBD1
CASSGTGDGGYTF | TGTGCCAGTAGTGGGACAGGGGATGGAGGCTACACCTTC | - | TRBJ1-2 | TRBV19 | TRBD1
CASSQTETNQPQHF | TGCGCCAGCAGCCAAACCGAAACCAATCAGCCCCAGCATTTT | - | TRBJ1-5 | TRBV4-1 | -
CASSPGVLRPTGELFF | TGTGCCAGCAGCCCGGGGGTCCTACGTCCCACCGGGGAGCTGTTTTTT | - | TRBJ2-2 | TRBV5-6 | -
CAISDGRVVTGELFF | TGTGCCATCAGTGATGGACGGGTTGTGACCGGGGAGCTGTTTTTT | - | TRBJ2-2 | TRBV10-3 | -
CASGQGNTEAFF | TGCGCCAGCGGACAGGGGAACACTGAAGCTTTCTTT | - | TRBJ1-1 | TRBV5-1 | TRBD1
CASSSTGFPYEQYF | TGTGCCAGCAGCTCGACAGGGTTCCCCTACGAGCAGTACTTC | - | TRBJ2-7 | TRBV7-6 | TRBD1
CASSEGGTDPYEQYF | TGTGCCAGCAGTGAAGGGGGGACAGATCCCTACGAGCAGTACTTC | once | TRBJ2-7 | TRBV2 | TRBD1
CASSYDGYNEQFF | TGTGCCAGTAGTTACGATGGCTACAATGAGCAGTTCTTC | - | TRBJ2-1 | TRBV19 | -
CASSMAGAVRDQPQHF | TGTGCCAGTAGTATGGCTGGGGCCGTGAGGGATCAGCCCCAGCATTTT | - | TRBJ1-5 | TRBV19 | -